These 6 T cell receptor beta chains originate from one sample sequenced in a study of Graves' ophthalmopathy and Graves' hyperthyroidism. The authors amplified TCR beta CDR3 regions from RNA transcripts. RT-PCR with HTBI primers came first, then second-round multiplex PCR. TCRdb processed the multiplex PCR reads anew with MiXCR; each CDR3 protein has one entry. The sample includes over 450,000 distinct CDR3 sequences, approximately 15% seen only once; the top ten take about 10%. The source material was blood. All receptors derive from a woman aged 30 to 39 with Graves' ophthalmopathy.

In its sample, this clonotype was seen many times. Here the CDR3 reads CASSRTGGLTGELFF. CDR3 DNA sequence: TGTGCCAGCAGCCGGACAGGGGGCTTGACCGGGGAGCTGTTTTTT. V and J are TRBV6-5 and TRBJ2-2; TRBD1 aligns across 11 bases. The CDR3 is 15 amino acids. The V and J ends lost 6 bases and 5 bases, in that order; junction bases with no gene match: 5. Germline assignment: CDR1 MNHEY and CDR2 SVGAGI.

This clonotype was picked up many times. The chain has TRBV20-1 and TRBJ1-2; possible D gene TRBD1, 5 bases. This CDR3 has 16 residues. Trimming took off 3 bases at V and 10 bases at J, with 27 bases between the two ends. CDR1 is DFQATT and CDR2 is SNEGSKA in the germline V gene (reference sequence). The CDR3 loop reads CSARSALRGPGWDYTF. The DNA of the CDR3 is TGCAGTGCTAGGAGCGCCCTAAGGGGACCAGGCTGGGACTACACCTTC.

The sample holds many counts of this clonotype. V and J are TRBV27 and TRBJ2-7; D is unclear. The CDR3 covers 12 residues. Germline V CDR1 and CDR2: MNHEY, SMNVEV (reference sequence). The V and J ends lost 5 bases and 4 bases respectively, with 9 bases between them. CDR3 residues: CASSGLRYEQYF. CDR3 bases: TGTGCCAGCAGTGGATTAAGGTACGAGCAGTACTTC.

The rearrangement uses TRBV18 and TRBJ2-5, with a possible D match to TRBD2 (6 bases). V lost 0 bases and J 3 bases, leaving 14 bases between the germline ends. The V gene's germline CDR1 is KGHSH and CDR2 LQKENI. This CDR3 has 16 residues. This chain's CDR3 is CASSPPGRQGEETQYF. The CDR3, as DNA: TGTGCCAGCTCACCACCGGGGAGGCAGGGCGAAGAGACCCAGTACTTC.

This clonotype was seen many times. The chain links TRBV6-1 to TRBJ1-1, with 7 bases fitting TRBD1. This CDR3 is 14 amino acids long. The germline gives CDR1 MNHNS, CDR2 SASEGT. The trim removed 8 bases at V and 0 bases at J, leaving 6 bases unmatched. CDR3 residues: CASFRGTVNTEAFF. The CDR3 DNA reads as TGTGCCAGCTTCAGGGGGACAGTGAACACTGAAGCTTTCTTT.

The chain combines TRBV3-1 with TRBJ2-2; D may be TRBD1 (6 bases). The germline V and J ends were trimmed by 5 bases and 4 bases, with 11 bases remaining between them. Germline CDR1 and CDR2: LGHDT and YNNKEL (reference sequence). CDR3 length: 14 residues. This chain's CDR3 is CASSSNRVTGELFF. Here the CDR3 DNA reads TGTGCCAGCAGCTCCAACAGGGTCACCGGGGAGCTGTTTTTT.